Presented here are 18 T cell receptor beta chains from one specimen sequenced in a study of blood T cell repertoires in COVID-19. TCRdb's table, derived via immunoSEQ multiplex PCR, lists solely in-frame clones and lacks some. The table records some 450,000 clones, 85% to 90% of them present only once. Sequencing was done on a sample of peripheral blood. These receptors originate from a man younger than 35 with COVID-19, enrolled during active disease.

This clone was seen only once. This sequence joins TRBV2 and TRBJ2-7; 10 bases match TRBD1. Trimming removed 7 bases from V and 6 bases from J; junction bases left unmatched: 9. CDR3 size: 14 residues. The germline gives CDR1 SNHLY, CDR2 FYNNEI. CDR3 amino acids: CASMLETGGVEQYF. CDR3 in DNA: TGTGCCAGCATGTTAGAGACAGGGGGCGTCGAGCAGTACTTC.

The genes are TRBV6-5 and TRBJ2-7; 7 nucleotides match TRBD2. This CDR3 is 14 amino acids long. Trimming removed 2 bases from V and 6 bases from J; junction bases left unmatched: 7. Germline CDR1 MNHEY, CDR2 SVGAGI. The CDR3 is CASSYAGEMGEQYF. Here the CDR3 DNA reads TGTGCCAGCAGTTACGCGGGAGAAATGGGCGAGCAGTACTTC.

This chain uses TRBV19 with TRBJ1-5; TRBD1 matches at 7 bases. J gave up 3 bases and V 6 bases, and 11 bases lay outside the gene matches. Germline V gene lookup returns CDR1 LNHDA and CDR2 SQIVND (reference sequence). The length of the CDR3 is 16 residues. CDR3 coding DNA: TGTGCCAGTAGCCTATTAGGACAGGCGCACAATCAGCCCCAGCATTTT. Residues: CASSLLGQAHNQPQHF.

CDR3 DNA sequence: TGTGCCAGTATCCTCGGACAGGGCGGGTACACTGAAGCTTTCTTT. Its translation is CASILGQGGYTEAFF. The J gene is TRBJ1-1, the V gene TRBV6-5; the match to TRBD1 covers 8 bases. CDR3 size: 15 residues. CDR1 is MNHEY, CDR2 SVGAGI, per germline. V lost 9 bases and J lost 3; bases outside the gene matches: 12.

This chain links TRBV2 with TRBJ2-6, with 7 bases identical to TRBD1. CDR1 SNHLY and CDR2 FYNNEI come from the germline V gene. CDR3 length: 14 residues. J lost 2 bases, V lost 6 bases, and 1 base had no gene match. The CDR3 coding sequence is TGTGCCAGCAGCGACAGGGCTGGGGCCAACGTCCTGACTTTC. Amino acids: CASSDRAGANVLTF.

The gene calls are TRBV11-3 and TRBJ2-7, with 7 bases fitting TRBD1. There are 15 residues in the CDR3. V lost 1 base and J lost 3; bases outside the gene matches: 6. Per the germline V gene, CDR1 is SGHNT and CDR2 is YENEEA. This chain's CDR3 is CASSLGSGTDYEQYF. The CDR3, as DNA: TGTGCCAGCAGCTTAGGGTCGGGGACAGACTACGAGCAGTACTTC.

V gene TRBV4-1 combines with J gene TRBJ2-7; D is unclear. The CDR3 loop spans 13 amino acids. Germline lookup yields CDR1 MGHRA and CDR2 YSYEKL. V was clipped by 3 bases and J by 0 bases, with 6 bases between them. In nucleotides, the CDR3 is TGCGCCAGCAGCCACACGGGCTCCTACGAGCAGTACTTC. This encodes CASSHTGSYEQYF.

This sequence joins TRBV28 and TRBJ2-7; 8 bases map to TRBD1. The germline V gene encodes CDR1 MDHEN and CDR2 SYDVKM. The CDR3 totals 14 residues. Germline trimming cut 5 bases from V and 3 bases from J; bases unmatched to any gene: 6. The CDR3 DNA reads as TGTGCCAGCAGTGCCGTGGGACAGGTCTACGAGCAGTACTTC. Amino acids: CASSAVGQVYEQYF.

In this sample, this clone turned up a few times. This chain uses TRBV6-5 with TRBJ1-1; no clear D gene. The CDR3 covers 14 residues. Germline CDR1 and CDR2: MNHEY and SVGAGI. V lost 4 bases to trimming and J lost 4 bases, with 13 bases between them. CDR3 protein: CASSSEALSTEAFF. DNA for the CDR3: TGTGCCAGCAGTTCTGAGGCCCTGAGCACTGAAGCTTTCTTT.

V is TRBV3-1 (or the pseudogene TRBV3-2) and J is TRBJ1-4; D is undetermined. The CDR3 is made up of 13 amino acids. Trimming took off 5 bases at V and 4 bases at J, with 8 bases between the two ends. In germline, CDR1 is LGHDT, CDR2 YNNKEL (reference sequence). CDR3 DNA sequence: TGTGCCAGCAGCGATGGCCTTAATGAAAAACTGTTTTTT. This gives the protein CASSDGLNEKLFF.

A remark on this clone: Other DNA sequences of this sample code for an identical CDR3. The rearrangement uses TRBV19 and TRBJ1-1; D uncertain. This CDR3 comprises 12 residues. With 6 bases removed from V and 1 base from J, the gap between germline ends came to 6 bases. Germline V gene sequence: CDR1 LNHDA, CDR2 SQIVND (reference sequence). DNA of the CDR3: TGTGCCAGTAGCAGAGGGAACACTGAAGCTTTCTTT. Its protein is CASSRGNTEAFF.

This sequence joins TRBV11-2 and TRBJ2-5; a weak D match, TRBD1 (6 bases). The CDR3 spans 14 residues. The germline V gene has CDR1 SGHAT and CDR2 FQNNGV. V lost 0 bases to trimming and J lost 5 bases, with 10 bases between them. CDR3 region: CASSLDPQGETQYF. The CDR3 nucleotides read TGTGCCAGCAGCTTAGATCCCCAGGGGGAGACCCAGTACTTC.

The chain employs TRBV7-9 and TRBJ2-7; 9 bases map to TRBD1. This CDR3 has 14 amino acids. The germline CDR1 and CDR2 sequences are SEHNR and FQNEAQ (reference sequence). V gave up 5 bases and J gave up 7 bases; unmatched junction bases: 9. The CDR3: CASSVTGGGGEQYF. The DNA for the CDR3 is TGTGCCAGCAGCGTAACAGGGGGCGGAGGGGAGCAGTACTTC.

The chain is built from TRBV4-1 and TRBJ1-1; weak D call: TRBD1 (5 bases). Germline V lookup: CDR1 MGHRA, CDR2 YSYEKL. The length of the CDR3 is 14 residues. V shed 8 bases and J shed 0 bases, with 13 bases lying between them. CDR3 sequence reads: CASRPGRMNTEAFF. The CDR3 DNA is TGCGCCAGCCGACCAGGGCGGATGAACACTGAAGCTTTCTTT.

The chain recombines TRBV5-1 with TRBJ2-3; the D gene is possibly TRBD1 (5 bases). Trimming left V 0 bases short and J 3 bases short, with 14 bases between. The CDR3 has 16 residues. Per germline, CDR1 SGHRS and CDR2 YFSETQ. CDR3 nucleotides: TGCGCCAGCAGCTTGGAAGGGCAGGGAAGGACAGATACGCAGTATTTT. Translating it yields CASSLEGQGRTDTQYF. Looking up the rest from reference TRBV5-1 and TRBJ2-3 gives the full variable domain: KAGVTQTPRYLIKTRGQQVTLSCSPISGHRSVSWYQQTPGQGLQFLFEYFSETQRNKGNFPGRFSGRQFSNSRSEMNVSTLELGDSALYLCASSLEGQGRTDTQYFGPGTRLTVL.

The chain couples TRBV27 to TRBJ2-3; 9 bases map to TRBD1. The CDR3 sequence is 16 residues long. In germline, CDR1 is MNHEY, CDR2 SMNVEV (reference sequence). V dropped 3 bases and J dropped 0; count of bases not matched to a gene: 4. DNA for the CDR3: TGTGCCAGCAGTTTCGGGACAGGGACTAGCACAGATACGCAGTATTTT. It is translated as CASSFGTGTSTDTQYF.

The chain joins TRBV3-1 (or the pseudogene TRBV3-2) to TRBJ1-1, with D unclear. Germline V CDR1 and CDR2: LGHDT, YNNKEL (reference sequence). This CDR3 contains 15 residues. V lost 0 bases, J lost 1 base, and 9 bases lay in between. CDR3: CASSQDQAANTEAFF. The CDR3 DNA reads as TGTGCCAGCAGCCAAGATCAGGCAGCGAACACTGAAGCTTTCTTT.

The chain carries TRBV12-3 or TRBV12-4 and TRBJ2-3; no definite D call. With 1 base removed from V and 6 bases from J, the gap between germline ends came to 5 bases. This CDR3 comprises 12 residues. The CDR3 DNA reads TGTGCCAGCAGTTTAGGCGCGGATACGCAGTATTTT. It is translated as CASSLGADTQYF.